These T cell receptor beta chains were read from a single sample in a study of T cell responses to AZD1222 COVID-19 vaccine. This table comes from immunoSEQ multiplex PCR, and its TCRdb copy is limited to in-frame clones, with some not included. The table lists 150,000 or so clones, approximately 89% of them singletons, with under 1.5% in the top ten. The source was peripheral blood, collected 28 days after the second AZD1222 dose. The receptors here all came from an adult who received the AZD1222 COVID-19 vaccine. CDR3s include the opening cysteine and the closing phenylalanine or tryptophan. The D gene is left open where the match is weak. Clone size is given for some rows only: seen once, a few or many times, or a class if the clone is expanded.

j_call,clone_size,v_call,d_call,cdr3_aa,cdr3_nt
TRBJ1-3,once,TRBV7-6,NA,CASSLEGFSGNTIYF,TGTGCCAGCAGCTTAGAGGGTTTCTCTGGAAACACCATATATTTT
TRBJ1-4,NA,TRBV28,NA,CASSLHRVEKLFF,TGTGCCAGCAGTTTGCACAGGGTTGAAAAACTGTTTTTT
TRBJ1-2,NA,TRBV4-3,NA,CASSQDRLAGLGYGYTF,TGCGCCAGCAGCCAAGATCGTCTCGCCGGCCTGGGCTATGGCTACACCTTC
TRBJ1-1,once,TRBV5-6,NA,CASSVGAAEAFF,TGTGCCAGCAGTGTAGGGGCGGCTGAAGCTTTCTTT
TRBJ1-1,NA,TRBV20-1,NA,CSASSNTEAFF,TGCAGTGCTAGTTCGAACACTGAAGCTTTCTTT
TRBJ2-3,NA,TRBV7-6,TRBD2,CASSPWVDSGVSTDTQYF,TGTGCCAGCAGCCCCTGGGTGGATAGCGGGGTTAGCACAGATACGCAGTATTTT
TRBJ2-3,once,TRBV27,NA,CASRGLGLGTQYF,TGTGCCAGCAGGGGACTGGGGTTAGGTACGCAGTATTTT
TRBJ1-1,NA,TRBV6-2/TRBV6-3,NA,CASSLRREIEAFF,TGTGCCAGCAGTTTACGGCGGGAAATTGAAGCTTTCTTT
TRBJ1-5,NA,TRBV29-1,NA,CSVGEGRDQPQHF,TGCAGCGTTGGTGAGGGTAGGGATCAGCCCCAGCATTTT
TRBJ1-4,NA,TRBV5-1,NA,CASSQTVGTNEKLFF,TGCGCCAGCAGCCAGACAGTAGGCACTAATGAAAAACTGTTTTTT
TRBJ2-5,NA,TRBV7-3,NA,CASSPTGLQETQYF,TGTGCCAGCAGTCCTACAGGGCTTCAAGAGACCCAGTACTTC
TRBJ2-2,NA,TRBV5-8,NA,CASSLMQLSITGELFF,TGTGCCAGCAGCTTAATGCAGCTCTCGATCACCGGGGAGCTGTTTTTT
TRBJ2-7,NA,TRBV3-1/TRBV3-2,NA,CASSRNSLTPPSEQYF,TGTGCCAGCAGCCGTAATAGCCTTACCCCCCCATCCGAGCAGTACTTC
TRBJ1-2,NA,TRBV25-1,TRBD1,CASSRRDRRGGYYGYTF,TGTGCCAGCAGTAGACGGGACAGGCGGGGGGGATACTATGGCTACACCTTC
TRBJ2-1,NA,TRBV2,NA,CASSVLHGNEQFF,TGTGCCAGCAGTGTCCTACACGGGAATGAGCAGTTCTTC
TRBJ2-1,NA,TRBV7-3,NA,CASSLLAGPYNEQFF,TGTGCCAGCAGCTTACTGGCAGGCCCCTACAATGAGCAGTTCTTC
TRBJ2-7,once,TRBV2,NA,CARGDTAYEQYF,TGTGCCAGAGGGGACACCGCCTACGAGCAGTACTTC
TRBJ2-1,NA,TRBV6-2/TRBV6-3,NA,CASSPPPYNEQFF,TGTGCCAGCAGTCCCCCCCCGTACAATGAGCAGTTCTTC
TRBJ1-4,NA,TRBV4-1,NA,CASSPGTPATNEKLFF,TGCGCCAGCAGCCCAGGGACACCTGCAACTAATGAAAAACTGTTTTTT
TRBJ2-1,NA,TRBV29-1,TRBD2,CSVEFLAGVYNEQFF,TGCAGCGTTGAATTCCTAGCGGGAGTTTATAATGAGCAGTTCTTC
TRBJ2-5,NA,TRBV2,NA,CATRGGAAAGETQYF,TGTGCCACCAGGGGGGGGGCAGCGGCTGGAGAGACCCAGTACTTC
TRBJ1-2,NA,TRBV18,TRBD1,CASSPAGGNYGYTF,TGTGCCAGCTCACCGGCAGGGGGGAACTATGGCTACACCTTC
TRBJ1-3,NA,TRBV6-5,NA,CASSQGSGNTIYF,TGTGCCAGCAGCCAGGGCTCTGGAAACACCATATATTTT
TRBJ1-6,once,TRBV5-1,TRBD1,CASSGALRGPDSPLHF,TGCGCCAGCAGCGGGGCCCTAAGGGGGCCAGATTCACCCCTCCACTTT
TRBJ1-2,NA,TRBV11-2,NA,CASSLDTYGYTF,TGTGCCAGCAGCTTGGACACCTATGGCTACACCTTC
TRBJ2-1,NA,TRBV5-1,NA,CASRAATTYNEQFF,TGCGCCAGCAGGGCCGCTACCACCTACAATGAGCAGTTCTTC
TRBJ1-1,few,TRBV20-1,NA,CSALMNTEAFF,TGCAGTGCACTGATGAACACTGAAGCTTTCTTT
TRBJ1-4,NA,TRBV2,NA,CASSPTLSTTGANNEKLFF,TGTGCCAGCAGTCCCACGCTCAGCACCACCGGGGCGAATAATGAAAAACTGTTTTTT
TRBJ1-2,few,TRBV4-3,NA,CASSQDAGAGGYTF,TGCGCCAGCAGCCAAGACGCGGGGGCTGGCGGCTACACCTTC
TRBJ2-3,once,TRBV7-2,NA,CASSYDGDTQYF,TGTGCCAGCAGCTACGACGGAGATACGCAGTATTTT
TRBJ2-7,NA,TRBV7-9,NA,CASSLVQGLYEQYF,TGTGCCAGCAGCTTAGTCCAGGGTCTGTACGAGCAGTACTTC
TRBJ1-1,NA,TRBV7-2,NA,CASSSREAFF,TGTGCCAGCAGCTCACGAGAAGCTTTCTTT
TRBJ2-1,NA,TRBV7-3,NA,CASSLNGYNEQFF,TGTGCCAGCAGCTTAAACGGCTACAATGAGCAGTTCTTC
TRBJ2-1,NA,TRBV6-5,NA,CASTPSRASYNEQFF,TGTGCCAGCACCCCTAGTCGAGCGTCCTACAATGAGCAGTTCTTC
TRBJ2-5,NA,TRBV5-1,TRBD1,CASQPTGEETQYF,TGCGCCAGTCAGCCCACAGGGGAAGAGACCCAGTACTTC
TRBJ1-1,NA,TRBV3-1/TRBV3-2,NA,CASSQGGMNTEAFF,TGTGCCAGCAGCCAAGGAGGGATGAACACTGAAGCTTTCTTT
TRBJ1-5,NA,TRBV27,NA,CASSLRDGKVQPQHF,TGTGCCAGCAGTTTGAGGGACGGAAAAGTTCAGCCCCAGCATTTT
TRBJ1-5,NA,TRBV19,NA,CASGPVGGGQPQHF,TGTGCCAGTGGGCCTGTGGGGGGAGGGCAGCCCCAGCATTTT
TRBJ1-2,NA,TRBV7-9,NA,CASSLGSANYGYTF,TGTGCCAGCAGCTTGGGTTCAGCTAACTATGGCTACACCTTC
TRBJ1-1,NA,TRBV3-1/TRBV3-2,NA,CASSPDGYTEAFF,TGTGCCAGCAGCCCGGACGGGTACACTGAAGCTTTCTTT
TRBJ1-2,NA,TRBV7-8,NA,CASSRTANYGYTF,TGTGCCAGCAGCAGGACAGCAAACTATGGCTACACCTTC
TRBJ1-2,NA,TRBV7-9,NA,CASSLGPANYGYTF,TGTGCCAGCAGCTTAGGGCCTGCTAACTATGGCTACACCTTC
TRBJ1-2,few,TRBV15,TRBD1,CATSRDLQGDGYTF,TGTGCCACCAGCAGAGACCTACAGGGGGATGGCTACACCTTC
TRBJ1-2,once,TRBV3-1/TRBV3-2,TRBD1,CASSQPGTGNYGYTF,TGTGCCAGCAGCCAACCCGGGACAGGGAACTATGGCTACACCTTC
TRBJ2-3,NA,TRBV6-4,TRBD2,CASSPLAAGPDTQYF,TGTGCCAGCAGCCCACTAGCGGCGGGCCCCGATACGCAGTATTTT
TRBJ2-7,NA,TRBV7-6,NA,CASSLAVGFEQYF,TGTGCCAGCAGCTTAGCGGTGGGGTTCGAGCAGTACTTC
TRBJ1-2,NA,TRBV12-3/TRBV12-4,TRBD1,CASSLGQGHTF,TGTGCCAGCAGTCTCGGACAGGGCCACACCTTC
TRBJ1-4,NA,TRBV4-2,NA,CASSQLGGGEKLFF,TGTGCCAGCAGCCAATTGGGGGGTGGTGAAAAACTGTTTTTT
TRBJ1-5,NA,TRBV19,TRBD1,CASSPETGWRNQPQHF,TGTGCCAGTAGTCCGGAGACAGGGTGGCGCAATCAGCCCCAGCATTTT
TRBJ1-4,NA,TRBV5-1,TRBD1,CASSYTGTVNEKLFF,TGCGCCAGCAGCTACACCGGGACAGTCAATGAAAAACTGTTTTTT
TRBJ2-5,once,TRBV5-4,TRBD1,CASSDRVRETQYF,TGTGCCAGCAGCGACAGGGTACGGGAGACCCAGTACTTC
TRBJ1-5,once,TRBV7-9,NA,CASSLGAGGPRPQHF,TGTGCCAGCAGCTTAGGAGCGGGGGGGCCGCGGCCCCAGCATTTT
TRBJ1-4,NA,TRBV9,NA,CASSVGPGHGEKLFF,TGTGCCAGCAGCGTAGGTCCAGGGCATGGCGAAAAACTGTTTTTT
TRBJ1-2,NA,TRBV7-8,NA,CASSAGRGHLDYGYTF,TGTGCCAGCAGCGCGGGCCGGGGCCATTTGGACTATGGCTACACCTTC
TRBJ2-3,NA,TRBV14,NA,CASSMRGTDTQYF,TGTGCCAGCAGTATGAGGGGCACAGATACGCAGTATTTT
TRBJ2-3,NA,TRBV5-1,TRBD1,CASRATGGLTDTQYF,TGCGCCAGCAGAGCAACAGGGGGCTTAACAGATACGCAGTATTTT